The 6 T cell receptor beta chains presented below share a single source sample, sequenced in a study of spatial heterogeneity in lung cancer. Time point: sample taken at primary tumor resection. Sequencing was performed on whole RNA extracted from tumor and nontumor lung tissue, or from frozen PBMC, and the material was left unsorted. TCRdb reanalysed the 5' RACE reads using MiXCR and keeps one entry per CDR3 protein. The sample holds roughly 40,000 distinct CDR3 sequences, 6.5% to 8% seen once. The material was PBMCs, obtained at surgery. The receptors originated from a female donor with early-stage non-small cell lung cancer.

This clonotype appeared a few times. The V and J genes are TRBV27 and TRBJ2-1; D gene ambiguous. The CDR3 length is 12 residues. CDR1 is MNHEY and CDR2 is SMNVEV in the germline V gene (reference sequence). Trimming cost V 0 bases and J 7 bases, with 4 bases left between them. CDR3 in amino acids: CASSLSINEQFF. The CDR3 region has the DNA TGTGCCAGCAGTTTATCGATAAATGAGCAGTTCTTC.

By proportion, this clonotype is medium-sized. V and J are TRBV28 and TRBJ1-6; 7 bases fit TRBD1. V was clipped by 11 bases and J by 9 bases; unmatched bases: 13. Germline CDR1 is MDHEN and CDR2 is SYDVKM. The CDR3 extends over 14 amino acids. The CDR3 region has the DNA TGTGCCGGAAGTCTTGCACAGGGGAGTTCACCCCTCCACTTT. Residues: CAGSLAQGSSPLHF.

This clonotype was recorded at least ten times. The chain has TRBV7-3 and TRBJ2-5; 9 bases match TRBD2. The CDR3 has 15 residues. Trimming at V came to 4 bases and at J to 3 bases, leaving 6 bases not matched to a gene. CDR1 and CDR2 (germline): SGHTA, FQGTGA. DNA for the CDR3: TGTGCCAGCAGCTCCGCCGGGACTAGCAAAGAGACCCAGTACTTC. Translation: CASSSAGTSKETQYF.

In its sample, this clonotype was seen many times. The CDR3 here is CASSLRGNNSPLHF. The DNA of the CDR3 is TGTGCCAGCAGTTTACGAGGAAATAATTCACCCCTCCACTTT. V usage is TRBV28 and J usage is TRBJ1-6; D unclear. V dropped 2 bases and J dropped 5 bases, with 7 bases sitting between them. CDR1 and CDR2 from the germline V gene are MDHEN and SYDVKM. The CDR3 has 14 amino acids.

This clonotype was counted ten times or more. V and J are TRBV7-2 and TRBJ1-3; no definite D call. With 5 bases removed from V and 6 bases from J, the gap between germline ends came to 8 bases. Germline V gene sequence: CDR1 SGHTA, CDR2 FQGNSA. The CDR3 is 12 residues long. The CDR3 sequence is CASSKQKNTIYF. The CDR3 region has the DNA TGTGCCAGCAGCAAACAAAAAAACACCATATATTTT. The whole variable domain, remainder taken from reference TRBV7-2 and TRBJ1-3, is GAGVSQSPSNKVTEKGKDVELRCDPISGHTALYWYRQSLGQGLEFLIYFQGNSAPDKSGLPSDRFSAERTGGSVSTLTIQRTQQEDSAVYLCASSKQKNTIYFGEGSWLTVV.

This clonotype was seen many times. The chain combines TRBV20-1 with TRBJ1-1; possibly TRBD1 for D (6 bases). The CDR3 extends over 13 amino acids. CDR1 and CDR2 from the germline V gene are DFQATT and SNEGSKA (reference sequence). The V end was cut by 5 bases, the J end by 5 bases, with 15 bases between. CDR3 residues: CSARFQGRTEAFF. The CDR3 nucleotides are TGCAGTGCTCGATTCCAGGGGAGGACTGAAGCTTTCTTT.